Below, one T cell receptor (beta chain) is given with its context. In TCRdb, the RT-PCR reads were re-called with MiXCR into one record per CDR3 protein. The table records 110,000 or so distinct CDR3 sequences, 35% of them present only once. From germline, CDR1 is SGHVS and CDR2 FNYEAQ. The CDR3 totals 13 residues. Trimming took 5 bases from V and 6 from J, leaving 14 bases between them. The sample is drawn from a study of patients and donors after allogeneic stem cell transplantation. The chain carries TRBV7-6 and TRBJ2-7, with D perhaps TRBD1 or TRBD2 (5 bases each). Sample: blood, either unsorted or a sorted T cell fraction (not recorded which). The clonotype was recovered from a human donor who was either an allogeneic HSCT recipient or a stem cell or donor lymphocyte infusion donor (not recorded which). It is not recorded whose cells these are; they may come from a transplant donor. CDR3 sequence (DNA): TGTGCCAGCAGCCCGGGACGGATGATCGAGCAGTACTTC. This sequence encodes CASSPGRMIEQYF.